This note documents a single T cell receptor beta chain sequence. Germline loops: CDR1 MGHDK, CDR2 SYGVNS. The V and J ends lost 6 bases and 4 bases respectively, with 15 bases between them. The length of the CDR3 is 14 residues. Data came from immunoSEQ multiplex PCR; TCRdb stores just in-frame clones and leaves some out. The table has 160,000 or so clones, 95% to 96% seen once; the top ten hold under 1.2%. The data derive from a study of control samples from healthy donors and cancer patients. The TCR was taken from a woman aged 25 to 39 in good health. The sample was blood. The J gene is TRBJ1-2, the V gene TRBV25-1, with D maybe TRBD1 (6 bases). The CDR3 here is CASREQGIGYGYTF. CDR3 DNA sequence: TGTGCCAGCAGAGAACAGGGTATCGGCTATGGCTACACCTTC.